This TCR beta chain was retrieved from a study of blood T cell repertoires in COVID-19. Turning to the study itself: Nucleic acid was either cDNA or gDNA, and it came from T cells, B-cell-depleted T cells, or PBMCs.

The Seattle patients joined while their infection was active and were tracked longitudinally afterward. Looked up from germline, CDR1 is SGDLS and CDR2 is YYNGEE. V was pared by 4 bases and J by 7 bases, with 5 bases of the junction left unmatched. This CDR3 has 15 amino acids. In the authors' methods: Estimated nucleated cell counts came from reference gene primer amplification. Clones were sequenced by immunoSEQ multiplex PCR, and TCRdb holds only the in-frame ones, with some missing. V and J calls and clone size are those listed in that table; D and trimming were worked out from the DNA. Altogether about 160,000 clones are present, 82% being singletons, with the ten largest covering roughly 7%. The sample holds one count of this clone.

Sequenced sample: peripheral blood. This sequence joins TRBV9 and TRBJ2-2, with TRBD2 matching 12 bases. The clonotype comes from a woman aged 40 to 49 with COVID-19, enrolled during active disease. CDR3 sequence (DNA): TGTGCCAGCAGCACGCGACTAGCGGGAGTCGGGGAGCTGTTTTTT. Encoded protein: CASSTRLAGVGELFF.